The 30 T cell receptor beta chains reported below all come from one sample, sequenced in a study of blood T cells in healthy people across ages. Together with a sample-barcoded 5' primer, a J-beta primer mix was included in a second PCR lasting roughly 6 to 12 cycles. Each CDR3 protein is one row after TCRdb ran MiXCR on the 5' RACE reads. The profile shows 650,000 to 800,000 distinct CDR3 sequences, roughly 44% of them singletons. Sequenced material: blood. These receptors were taken from a man aged 55-75 years in good health.

The gene calls are TRBV20-1 and TRBJ1-1; TRBD1 matches 9 bases. Germline CDR1 DFQATT, CDR2 SNEGSKA (reference sequence). Trimming removed 0 bases from V and 3 bases from J; junction bases left unmatched: 5. The CDR3 spans 15 residues. The CDR3 bases are TGCAGTGCTAGAGATATGGGACAGGGTCACACTGAAGCTTTCTTT. Translated: CSARDMGQGHTEAFF.

This clonotype was observed many times. The J gene is TRBJ2-6, the V gene TRBV27; D call uncertain. The CDR3 spans 15 residues. V was pared by 3 bases and J by 3 bases, with 9 bases between. In germline, CDR1 is MNHEY, CDR2 SMNVEV (reference sequence). The CDR3 bases are TGTGCCAGCAGTTTTTTGGCTCGTGGGGCCAACGTCCTGACTTTC. This codes for CASSFLARGANVLTF.

V and J are TRBV5-5 and TRBJ1-2; no clear D gene. Trimming removed 6 bases from V and 8 bases from J, with 17 bases in between. Germline CDR1 reads SGHKS; CDR2 reads YYEKEE (reference sequence). There are 13 residues in the CDR3. The CDR3 reads CASNPSSIGGYTF. In nucleotides, the CDR3 is TGTGCCAGCAACCCCTCTTCAATCGGCGGCTACACCTTC.

This clonotype was detected a few times. The rearrangement uses TRBV25-1 and TRBJ2-7; D unresolved. V lost 4 bases and J lost 0, with 13 bases in between. From germline, CDR1 is MGHDK and CDR2 SYGVNS. CDR3 length: 15 amino acids. CDR3 DNA: TGTGCCAGCAGTGCCGCCCTAGAGAGCTCCTACGAGCAGTACTTC. This codes for CASSAALESSYEQYF.

Regarding this clonotype: Relative to the germline gene, one junction end is altered; a read error may explain this. V and J are TRBV5-1 and TRBJ1-4, with 7 positions matching TRBD1. Germline V CDR1 and CDR2: SGHRS, YFSETQ. The CDR3 runs 14 residues. Written as DNA, the CDR3 is TGCGCCGGCAGCATCTTGACAGGGAGTGAAAAACTGTTTTTT. Translation: CAGSILTGSEKLFF.

CDR3: CASSAGPQENTEAFF. The DNA of the CDR3 is TGTGCCAGCAGCGCCGGACCACAGGAGAACACTGAAGCTTTCTTT. The chain joins TRBV9 to TRBJ1-1; D perhaps matches TRBD1 (5 bases). The V end lost 3 bases, the J end lost 1 base, and 13 bases lay between the germline ends. CDR3 size: 15 residues. Germline assignment: CDR1 SGDLS and CDR2 YYNGEE.

In this sample, this clonotype turned up a few times. The chain is built from TRBV29-1 and TRBJ2-4, with a possible D match to TRBD1 (5 bases). The CDR3 extends over 12 amino acids. Germline V CDR1 and CDR2: SQVTM, ANQGSEA. V dropped 3 bases and J dropped 3 bases, with 6 bases sitting between them. This CDR3 reads CSVEGLKNIQYF. The CDR3 DNA is TGCAGCGTTGAGGGGCTCAAAAACATTCAGTACTTC.

The gene calls are TRBV7-2 and TRBJ2-5, with TRBD2 matching over 9 bases. The V gene's germline CDR1 is SGHTA and CDR2 FQGNSA. J gave up 3 bases and V 2 bases, and 4 bases lay outside the gene matches. The CDR3 spans 15 residues. This CDR3 is CASSLKRGAEETQYF. CDR3 in DNA: TGTGCCAGCAGCTTAAAGCGGGGGGCCGAAGAGACCCAGTACTTC.

The chain employs TRBV5-5 and TRBJ2-3, with TRBD1 matching over 11 bases. The CDR3 is 15 amino acids. V lost 4 bases, J lost 4 bases, and 5 bases stayed unmatched. Germline V gives CDR1 SGHKS, CDR2 YYEKEE (reference sequence). The chain's CDR3 is CASSTGQGAADTQYF. The CDR3 bases are TGTGCCAGCAGCACTGGACAGGGGGCGGCAGATACGCAGTATTTT.

This chain connects TRBV29-1 to TRBJ2-7; no clear D. CDR1 SQVTM and CDR2 ANQGSEA come from the germline V gene. The CDR3 runs to 13 residues. Trimming removed 4 bases from V and 2 bases from J, with 12 bases in between. The CDR3 nucleotides are TGCAGCGTTGTTAGGACCGAGACCTACGAGCAGTACTTC. Translating it yields CSVVRTETYEQYF.

V usage is TRBV2 and J usage is TRBJ1-2, with TRBD1 matching over 9 bases. CDR1 SNHLY and CDR2 FYNNEI come from the germline V gene. The CDR3 loop spans 15 amino acids. Germline trimming cut 4 bases from V and 5 bases from J; bases unmatched to any gene: 8. The CDR3 here is CASSAPDRGGYGYTF. CDR3 sequence (DNA): TGTGCCAGCAGTGCCCCGGACAGGGGAGGGTATGGCTACACCTTC.

The chain links TRBV3-1 to TRBJ1-1, with D tentatively TRBD1 (6 bases). Trimming took off 0 bases at V and 4 bases at J, with 9 bases between the two ends. This CDR3 is built from 14 residues. Germline V gene sequence: CDR1 LGHDT, CDR2 YNNKEL (reference sequence). In nucleotides, the CDR3 is TGTGCCAGCAGCCAAGACGTCAGGGGCACTGAAGCTTTCTTT. As protein: CASSQDVRGTEAFF.

This clonotype has only a few counts. V usage is TRBV20-1 and J usage is TRBJ2-5; 7 positions match TRBD2. Germline V gene lookup returns CDR1 DFQATT and CDR2 SNEGSKA (reference sequence). There are 12 residues in the CDR3. CDR3 coding DNA: TGCGGCGGGGCGGGGGACCAAGAGACCCAGTACTTC. This gives the protein CGGAGDQETQYF.

This clonotype was seen a few times. The V and J genes are TRBV12-3 or TRBV12-4 and TRBJ2-7; no clear D gene. CDR3 length: 13 residues. The V end lost 6 bases, the J end lost 4 bases, and 13 bases lay between the germline ends. The CDR3 is CASRLDTPYEQYF. The CDR3 DNA sequence: TGTGCCAGCAGACTCGACACTCCTTACGAGCAGTACTTC.

About this clonotype itself: A read error may produce the germline difference seen at one junction end. V gene TRBV28 combines with J gene TRBJ2-4; D ambiguous. The germline V gene has CDR1 MDHEN and CDR2 SYDVKM. The CDR3 runs to 11 residues. The CDR3 is CTSSFREAQYF. The CDR3 DNA is TGTACCAGCAGTTTTCGCGAAGCCCAGTACTTC.

This clonotype showed up just a few times. This chain connects TRBV20-1 to TRBJ2-2, with D hard to call. The CDR3 totals 14 residues. Per the germline V gene, CDR1 is DFQATT and CDR2 is SNEGSKA (reference sequence). The V and J ends lost 6 bases and 5 bases respectively, with 16 bases between them. DNA for the CDR3: TGCAGTGCCCCACATGGTCTCGGGACCGGGGAGCTGTTTTTT. Translation gives CSAPHGLGTGELFF.

This clonotype appeared once. The chain links TRBV6-6 to TRBJ1-1; the D gene is possibly TRBD1 (6 bases). Germline lookup yields CDR1 MNHNY and CDR2 SVGAGI (reference sequence). The CDR3 is made up of 15 amino acids. V was clipped by 6 bases and J by 1 base, with 15 bases between them. Here the CDR3 DNA reads TGTGCCAGCAGCCCGAGAGGACAGCCGAACACTGAAGCTTTCTTT. Protein sequence: CASSPRGQPNTEAFF.

The CDR3 coding sequence is TGTGCCAGCAGCCAAGGAGATACATTTTTCACAGATACGCAGTATTTT. It codes for CASSQGDTFFTDTQYF. The chain has TRBV14 and TRBJ2-3; D gene unclear. V dropped 1 base and J dropped 2 bases, with 13 bases sitting between them. Per the germline V gene, CDR1 is SGHDN and CDR2 is FVKESK. The length of the CDR3 is 16 residues.

The chain employs TRBV29-1 and TRBJ1-2, with D perhaps matching TRBD1 (6 bases). The CDR3 has 13 amino acids. Germline CDR1 is SQVTM and CDR2 is ANQGSEA. Trimming took off 4 bases at V and 2 bases at J, with 11 bases between the two ends. The CDR3 loop reads CSVVGQSNYGYTF. For the CDR3, the DNA is TGCAGCGTTGTAGGACAGTCAAACTATGGCTACACCTTC.

The V gene is TRBV20-1, the J gene TRBJ1-1; D is perhaps TRBD1 (6 bases). The CDR3 extends over 15 amino acids. Trimming took 4 bases from V and 4 from J, leaving 19 bases between them. The V gene's germline CDR1 is DFQATT and CDR2 SNEGSKA (reference sequence). The CDR3 loop is CSATPTQGRSTEAFF. In DNA form, the CDR3 reads TGCAGTGCTACCCCCACACAGGGTAGGAGCACTGAAGCTTTCTTT.

This clonotype was seen many times. This chain uses TRBV7-2 with TRBJ2-7, with 8 bases matching TRBD2. Germline-derived CDR1 and CDR2 are SGHTA and FQGNSA. The CDR3 totals 15 residues. V dropped 5 bases and J dropped 1; count of bases not matched to a gene: 7. DNA for the CDR3: TGTGCCAGCAGCCTAAGGCTAGCGGGTTCCTACGAGCAGTACTTC. It yields the protein CASSLRLAGSYEQYF.

This clonotype was seen more than once but under ten times. The chain uses TRBV25-1 and TRBJ2-7, with 7 bases aligning to TRBD1. V lost 2 bases, J lost 1 base, and 5 bases stayed unmatched. CDR1 MGHDK and CDR2 SYGVNS come from the germline V gene. There are 15 residues in the CDR3. The CDR3 coding sequence is TGTGCCAGCAGTGAAGACCGGGACAGTTCCTACGAGCAGTACTTC. This codes for CASSEDRDSSYEQYF.

The genes are TRBV29-1 and TRBJ1-5; D gene unclear. From germline, CDR1 is SQVTM and CDR2 ANQGSEA. This CDR3 is 13 amino acids long. Trimming took 4 bases from V and 2 from J, leaving 9 bases between them. The CDR3 sequence: CSVGRGGNQPQHF. Written as DNA, the CDR3 is TGCAGCGTTGGGCGGGGTGGCAATCAGCCCCAGCATTTT.

The V gene is TRBV12-3 or TRBV12-4, the J gene TRBJ2-6; D is ambiguous. This CDR3 has 16 residues. The V end was cut by 4 bases, the J end by 1 base, with 11 bases between. The CDR3 protein is CASSWFLPSGANVLTF. CDR3 nucleotides: TGTGCCAGCAGTTGGTTCTTGCCATCTGGGGCCAACGTCCTGACTTTC.

The chain is built from TRBV7-3 and TRBJ2-7, with D maybe TRBD2 (7 bases). This CDR3 contains 17 residues. Trimming cost V 2 bases and J 9 bases, with 26 bases left between them. The germline V gene has CDR1 SGHTA and CDR2 FQGTGA. The chain's CDR3 is CASSLRLRGATAKGQYF. CDR3 coding DNA: TGTGCCAGCAGCTTACGATTACGGGGGGCGACGGCGAAAGGGCAGTACTTC.

This clonotype occurred many times. The junction and the germline gene differ at one end; a read error may be behind it. This chain links TRBV7-2 with TRBJ2-6; D not resolved. Germline loops: CDR1 SGHTA, CDR2 FQGNSA. This CDR3 contains 15 residues. CDR3 coding DNA: TGTGCCAGCAGTTTAGTAGGTTCTGGGGCCAACGTCCTGACTTTC. Amino acid sequence: CASSLVGSGANVLTF.

This clonotype was observed a handful of times. J is TRBJ2-5 and V is TRBV6-2 or TRBV6-3; D is unclear. Germline CDR1 is MNHEY and CDR2 is SVGEGT. Trimming stripped 0 bases from V and 0 bases from J, with 23 bases between. The CDR3 has 20 residues. The CDR3 loop is CASSYSTDVFKIGNQETQYF. The CDR3 bases are TGTGCCAGCAGTTACTCGACCGACGTGTTCAAGATTGGAAACCAAGAGACCCAGTACTTC.

The V gene is TRBV11-2, the J gene TRBJ2-7, with a tentative D call TRBD2 (6 bases). Germline V gene data show CDR1 as SGHAT and CDR2 as FQNNGV. Trimming cost V 5 bases and J 0 bases, with 17 bases left between them. The CDR3 sequence is 16 residues long. The CDR3 nucleotides read TGTGCCAGCAGCCCCACCCTGGGGGGTGTCTCCTACGAGCAGTACTTC. Its translation: CASSPTLGGVSYEQYF.

This clonotype appeared a few times. The junction shows a germline mismatch at one end, possibly a read error. Here the CDR3 DNA reads TGCGCCAGCAGTCGGGGCACCCAAGAGACCCAGTACTTC. Protein: CASSRGTQETQYF. This chain joins TRBV3-1 and TRBJ2-5; D tentatively reads TRBD1 or TRBD2 (5 bases each). The CDR3 extends over 13 amino acids. The germline V gene has CDR1 LGHDT and CDR2 YNNKEL (reference sequence).

This clonotype was found once. V and J are TRBV29-1 and TRBJ1-1; tentative D call: TRBD1 (5 bases). The germline V gene has CDR1 SQVTM and CDR2 ANQGSEA. The V end lost 1 base, the J end lost 7 bases, and 13 bases lay between the germline ends. The length of the CDR3 is 13 residues. CDR3 nucleotide sequence: TGCAGCGTTGAAGGGGGCGGGAGCGTTGAAGCTTTCTTT. Encoded protein: CSVEGGGSVEAFF.